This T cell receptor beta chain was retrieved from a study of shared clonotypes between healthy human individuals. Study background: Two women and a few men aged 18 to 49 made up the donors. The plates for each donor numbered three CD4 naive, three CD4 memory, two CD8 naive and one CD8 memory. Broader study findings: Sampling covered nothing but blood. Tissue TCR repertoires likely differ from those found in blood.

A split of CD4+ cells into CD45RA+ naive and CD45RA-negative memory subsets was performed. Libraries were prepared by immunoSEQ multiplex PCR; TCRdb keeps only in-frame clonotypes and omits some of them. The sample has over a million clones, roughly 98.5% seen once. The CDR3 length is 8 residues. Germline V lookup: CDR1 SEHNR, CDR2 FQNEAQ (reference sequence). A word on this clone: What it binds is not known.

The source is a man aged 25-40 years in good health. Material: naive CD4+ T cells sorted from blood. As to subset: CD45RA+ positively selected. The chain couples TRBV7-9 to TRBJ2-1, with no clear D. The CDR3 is CGLGEQFF. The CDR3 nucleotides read TGTGGGTTAGGGGAGCAGTTCTTC. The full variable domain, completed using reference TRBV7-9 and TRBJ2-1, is DTGVSQNPRHKITKRGQNVTFRCDPISEHNRLYWYRQTLGQGPEFLTYFQNEAQLEKSRLLSDRFSAERPKGSFSTLEIQRTEQGDSAMYLCGLGEQFFGPGTRLTVL.